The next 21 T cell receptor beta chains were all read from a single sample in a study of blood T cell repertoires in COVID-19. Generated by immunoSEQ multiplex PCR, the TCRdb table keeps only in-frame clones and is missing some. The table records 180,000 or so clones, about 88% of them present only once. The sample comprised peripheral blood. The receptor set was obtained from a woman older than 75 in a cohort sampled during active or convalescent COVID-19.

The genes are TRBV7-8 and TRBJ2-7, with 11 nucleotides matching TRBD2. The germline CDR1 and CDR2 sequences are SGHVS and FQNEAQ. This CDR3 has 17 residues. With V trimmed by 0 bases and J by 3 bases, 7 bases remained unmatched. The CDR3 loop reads CASSLASLAGGNYEQYF. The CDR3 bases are TGTGCCAGCAGCTTAGCGTCCCTAGCGGGGGGAAACTACGAGCAGTACTTC.

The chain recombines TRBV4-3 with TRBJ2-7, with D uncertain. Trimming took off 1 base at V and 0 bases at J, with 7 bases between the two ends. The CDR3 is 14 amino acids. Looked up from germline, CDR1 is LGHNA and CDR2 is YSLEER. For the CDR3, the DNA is TGCGCCAGCAGCCAAGGACTCCTCTCCTACGAGCAGTACTTC. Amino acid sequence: CASSQGLLSYEQYF.

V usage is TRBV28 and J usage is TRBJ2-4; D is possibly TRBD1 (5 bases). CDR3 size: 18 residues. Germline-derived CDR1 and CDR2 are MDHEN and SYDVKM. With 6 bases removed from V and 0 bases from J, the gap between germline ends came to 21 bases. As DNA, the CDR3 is TGTGCCAGCAGCGCCTTCCTGGGGCTTTTACTAGCCAAAAACATTCAGTACTTC. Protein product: CASSAFLGLLLAKNIQYF. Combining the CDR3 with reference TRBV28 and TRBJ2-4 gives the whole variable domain DVKVTQSSRYLVKRTGEKVFLECVQDMDHENMFWYRQDPGLGLRLIYFSYDVKMKEKGDIPEGYSVSREKKERFSLILESASTNQTSMYLCASSAFLGLLLAKNIQYFGAGTRLSVL.

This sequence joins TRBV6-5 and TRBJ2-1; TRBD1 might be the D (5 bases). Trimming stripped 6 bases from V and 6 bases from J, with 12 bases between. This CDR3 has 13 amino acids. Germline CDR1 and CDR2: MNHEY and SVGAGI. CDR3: CASRGDLSNEQFF. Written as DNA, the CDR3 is TGTGCCAGCAGAGGGGATTTGAGCAATGAGCAGTTCTTC.

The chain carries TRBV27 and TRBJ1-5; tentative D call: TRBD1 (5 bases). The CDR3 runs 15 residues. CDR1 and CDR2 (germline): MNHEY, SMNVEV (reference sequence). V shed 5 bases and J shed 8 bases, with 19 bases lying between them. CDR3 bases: TGTGCCAGCAGTCAAACCGGGACTCAGATCAAGCCCCAGCATTTT. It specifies CASSQTGTQIKPQHF.

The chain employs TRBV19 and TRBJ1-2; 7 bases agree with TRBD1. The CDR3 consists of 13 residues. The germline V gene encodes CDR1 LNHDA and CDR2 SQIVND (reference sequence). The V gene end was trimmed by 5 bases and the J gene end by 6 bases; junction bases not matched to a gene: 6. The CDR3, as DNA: TGTGCCAGTAGTCCCCGGGACAGAAATGGCTACACCTTC. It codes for CASSPRDRNGYTF. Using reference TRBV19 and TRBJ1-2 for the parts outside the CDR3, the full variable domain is DGGITQSPKYLFRKEGQNVTLSCEQNLNHDAMYWYRQDPGQGLRLIYYSQIVNDFQKGDIAEGYSVSREKKESFPLTVTSAQKNPTAFYLCASSPRDRNGYTFGSGTRLTVV.

CDR3 residues: CASSLEGRSNQPQHF. For the CDR3, the DNA is TGTGCCAGCAGCTTGGAGGGAAGGAGCAATCAGCCCCAGCATTTT. The rearrangement joins TRBV7-2 to TRBJ1-5; D is undetermined. CDR1 and CDR2 (germline): SGHTA, FQGNSA. The V and J ends lost 3 bases and 1 base respectively, with 10 bases between them. The CDR3 is 15 amino acids. Full variable domain (missing parts from reference TRBV7-2 and TRBJ1-5): GAGVSQSPSNKVTEKGKDVELRCDPISGHTALYWYRQSLGQGLEFLIYFQGNSAPDKSGLPSDRFSAERTGGSVSTLTIQRTQQEDSAVYLCASSLEGRSNQPQHFGDGTRLSIL.

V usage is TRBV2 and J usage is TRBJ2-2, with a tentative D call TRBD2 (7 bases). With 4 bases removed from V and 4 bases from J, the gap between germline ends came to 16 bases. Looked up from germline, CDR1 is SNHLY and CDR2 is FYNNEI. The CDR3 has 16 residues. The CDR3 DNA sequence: TGTGCCAGCAGTGGGGCGGCGGGGGCAGGCACCGGGGAGCTGTTTTTT. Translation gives CASSGAAGAGTGELFF.

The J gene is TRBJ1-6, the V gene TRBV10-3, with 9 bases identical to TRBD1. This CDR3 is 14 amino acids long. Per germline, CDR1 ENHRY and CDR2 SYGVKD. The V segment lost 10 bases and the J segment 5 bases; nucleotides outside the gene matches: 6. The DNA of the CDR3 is TGTGCCACGGGGACAGGGACAAATAATTCACCCCTCCACTTT. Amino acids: CATGTGTNNSPLHF.

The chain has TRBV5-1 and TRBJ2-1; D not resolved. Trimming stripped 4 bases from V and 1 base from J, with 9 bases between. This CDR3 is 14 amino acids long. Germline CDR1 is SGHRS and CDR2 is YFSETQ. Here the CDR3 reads CASSPSRSYNEQFF. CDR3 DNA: TGCGCCAGCAGCCCGAGTCGTTCCTACAATGAGCAGTTCTTC.

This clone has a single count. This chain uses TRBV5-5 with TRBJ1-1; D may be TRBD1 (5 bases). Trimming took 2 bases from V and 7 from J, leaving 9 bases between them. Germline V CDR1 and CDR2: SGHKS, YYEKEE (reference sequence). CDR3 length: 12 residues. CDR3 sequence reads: CASSFDGGEAFF. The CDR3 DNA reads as TGTGCCAGCAGCTTCGACGGGGGTGAAGCTTTCTTT.

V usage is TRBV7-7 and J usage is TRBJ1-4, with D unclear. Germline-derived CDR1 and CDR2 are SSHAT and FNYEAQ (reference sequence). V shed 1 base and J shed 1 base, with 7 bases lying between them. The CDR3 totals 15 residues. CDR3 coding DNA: TGTGCCAGCAGCTTAGGGGCAGGAACTAATGAAAAACTGTTTTTT. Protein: CASSLGAGTNEKLFF.

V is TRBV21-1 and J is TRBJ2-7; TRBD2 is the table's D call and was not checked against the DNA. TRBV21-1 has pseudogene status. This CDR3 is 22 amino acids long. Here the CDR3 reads CASSKTSTSGGPTKKNSYEQYF. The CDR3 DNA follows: TGTGCCAGCAGCAAAACCTCGACTAGCGGGGGGCCCACTAAAAAAAACTCCTACGAGCAGTACTTC.

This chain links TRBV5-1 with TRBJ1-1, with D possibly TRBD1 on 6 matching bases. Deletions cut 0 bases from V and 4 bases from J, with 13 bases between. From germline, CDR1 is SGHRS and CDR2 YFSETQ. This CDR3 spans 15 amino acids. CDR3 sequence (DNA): TGCGCCAGCAGCTTGGAAGGGGGAAGGAGCACTGAAGCTTTCTTT. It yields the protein CASSLEGGRSTEAFF.

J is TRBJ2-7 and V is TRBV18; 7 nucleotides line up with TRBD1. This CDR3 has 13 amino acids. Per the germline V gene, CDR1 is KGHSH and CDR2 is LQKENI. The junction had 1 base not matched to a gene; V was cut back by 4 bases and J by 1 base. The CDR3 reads CASSLGQSYEQYF. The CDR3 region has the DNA TGTGCCAGCTCACTGGGACAGTCCTACGAGCAGTACTTC. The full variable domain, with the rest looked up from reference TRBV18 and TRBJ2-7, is NAGVMQNPRHLVRRRGQEARLRCSPMKGHSHVYWYRQLPEEGLKFMVYLQKENIIDESGMPKERFSAEFPKEGPSILRIQQVVRGDSAAYFCASSLGQSYEQYFGPGTRLTVT.

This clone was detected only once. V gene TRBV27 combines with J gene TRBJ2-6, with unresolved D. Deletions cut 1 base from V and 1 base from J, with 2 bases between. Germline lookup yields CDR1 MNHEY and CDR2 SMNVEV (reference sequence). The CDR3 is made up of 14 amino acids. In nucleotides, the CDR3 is TGTGCCAGCAGTTTATTATCTGGGGCCAACGTCCTGACTTTC. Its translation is CASSLLSGANVLTF.

CDR3 sequence reads: CASSYLSGNTGELFF. The CDR3 nucleotides read TGTGCCAGCAGTTACCTTTCAGGAAACACCGGGGAGCTGTTTTTT. The genes are TRBV6-5 and TRBJ2-2, with no clear D. The germline CDR1 and CDR2 sequences are MNHEY and SVGAGI. Trimming left V 2 bases short and J 2 bases short, with 9 bases between. This CDR3 is built from 15 residues.

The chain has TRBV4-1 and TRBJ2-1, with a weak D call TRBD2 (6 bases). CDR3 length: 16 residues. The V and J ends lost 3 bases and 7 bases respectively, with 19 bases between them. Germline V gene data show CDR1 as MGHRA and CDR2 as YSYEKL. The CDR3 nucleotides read TGCGCCAGCAGCCACGCTCTAGCGCAGGTAGGGAATGAGCAGTTCTTC. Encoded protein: CASSHALAQVGNEQFF.

Here the CDR3 DNA reads TGTGCCAGCAGTTTTAACAGGTTTGATAATTCACCCCTCCACTTT. This sequence encodes CASSFNRFDNSPLHF. The chain uses TRBV28 and TRBJ1-6, with D tentatively TRBD1 (5 bases). The length of the CDR3 is 15 residues. Germline V CDR1 and CDR2: MDHEN, SYDVKM. V shed 3 bases and J shed 5 bases, with 11 bases lying between them.

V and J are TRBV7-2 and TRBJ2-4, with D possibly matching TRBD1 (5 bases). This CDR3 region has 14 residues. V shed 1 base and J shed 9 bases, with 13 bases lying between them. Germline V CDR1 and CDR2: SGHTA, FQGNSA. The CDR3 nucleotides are TGTGCCAGCAGCTTAGTTTCAGGGTATAGCATTCAGTACTTC. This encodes CASSLVSGYSIQYF.

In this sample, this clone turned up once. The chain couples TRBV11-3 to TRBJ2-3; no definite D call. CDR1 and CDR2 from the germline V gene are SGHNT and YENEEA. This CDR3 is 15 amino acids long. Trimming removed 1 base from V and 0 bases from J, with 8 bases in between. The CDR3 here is CASSLVDLSTDTQYF. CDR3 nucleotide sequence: TGTGCCAGCAGCTTAGTCGACTTGAGCACAGATACGCAGTATTTT.